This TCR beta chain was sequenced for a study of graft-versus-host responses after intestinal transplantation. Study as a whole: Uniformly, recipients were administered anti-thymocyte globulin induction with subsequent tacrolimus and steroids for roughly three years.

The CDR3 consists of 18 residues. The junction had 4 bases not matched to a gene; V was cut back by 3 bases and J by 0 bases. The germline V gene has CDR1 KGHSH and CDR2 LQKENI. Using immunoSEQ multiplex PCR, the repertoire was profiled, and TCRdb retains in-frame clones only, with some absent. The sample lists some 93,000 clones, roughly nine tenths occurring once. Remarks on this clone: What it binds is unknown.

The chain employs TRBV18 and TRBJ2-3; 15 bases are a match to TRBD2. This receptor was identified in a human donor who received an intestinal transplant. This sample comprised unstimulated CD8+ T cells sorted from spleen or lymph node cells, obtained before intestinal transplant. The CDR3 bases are TGTGCCAGCTCACCCGGACTAGCGGGAGGGCCCAGCACAGATACGCAGTATTTT. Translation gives CASSPGLAGGPSTDTQYF.